The source of this TCR beta chain is a study of cytotoxic CD8 clonotypes in ibrutinib-treated CLL. Study context: The cohort had about 10 relapsed/refractory and 15 treatment-naive patients, 17 to 18 IGHV unmutated. Study-level points and caveats: Clonality, elevated at ibrutinib response, dropped back toward baseline at progression. Baseline clonality exceeded age-matched healthy donors and tracked circulating CD8+ T-cell counts.

The V end lost 3 bases, the J end lost 5 bases, and 8 bases lay between the germline ends. This CDR3 region has 12 residues. CDR1 SGDLS and CDR2 YYNGEE come from the germline V gene. TCRdb's table, derived via immunoSEQ multiplex PCR, lists solely in-frame clones and lacks some. Among about 140,000 clones, under 95% were seen once, and the ten largest hold approximately 10%. Of note for this clone: Its antigen is not identified.

TCR beta libraries used 2 to 2.5 micrograms of genomic DNA from cryopreserved PBMCs. This receptor was identified in a human donor with chronic lymphocytic leukemia. This sequence joins TRBV9 and TRBJ1-2, with a possible D match to TRBD1 (5 bases). The sample was PBMCs, taken after 12 months of ibrutinib treatment. The CDR3 DNA is TGTGCCAGCAGCGCCAGGGCGTATGGCTACACCTTC. As protein: CASSARAYGYTF.